The present entry profiles one TCR beta chain with its context. TCRdb's copy holds only in-frame clones and misses some; the assay was immunoSEQ multiplex PCR. Here the sample spans fewer than 350,000 clones, around 89% being singletons. This sample is drawn from a study of blood T cell repertoires in COVID-19. V trimming: 8 bases; J trimming: 0 bases; junction bases outside the gene matches: 5. Germline-derived CDR1 and CDR2 are SGDLS and YYNGEE. The CDR3 has 13 residues. The sample comprised PBMCs or T cells enriched from blood (not recorded which). The chain carries TRBV9 and TRBJ2-7; 7 bases are shared with TRBD1. This sequence originates from a woman in her fifties or sixties in a cohort exposed to, infected with or recovered from COVID-19 (not recorded which). CDR3 DNA: TGTGCCAGTTCCGGGACAGCCTCCTACGAGCAGTACTTC. Protein product: CASSGTASYEQYF. Drawing the rest from reference TRBV9 and TRBJ2-7, the complete variable domain is DSGVTQTPKHLITATGQRVTLRCSPRSGDLSVYWYQQSLDQGLQFLIQYYNGEERAKGNILERFSAQQFPDLHSELNLSSLELGDSALYFCASSGTASYEQYFGPGTRLTVT.